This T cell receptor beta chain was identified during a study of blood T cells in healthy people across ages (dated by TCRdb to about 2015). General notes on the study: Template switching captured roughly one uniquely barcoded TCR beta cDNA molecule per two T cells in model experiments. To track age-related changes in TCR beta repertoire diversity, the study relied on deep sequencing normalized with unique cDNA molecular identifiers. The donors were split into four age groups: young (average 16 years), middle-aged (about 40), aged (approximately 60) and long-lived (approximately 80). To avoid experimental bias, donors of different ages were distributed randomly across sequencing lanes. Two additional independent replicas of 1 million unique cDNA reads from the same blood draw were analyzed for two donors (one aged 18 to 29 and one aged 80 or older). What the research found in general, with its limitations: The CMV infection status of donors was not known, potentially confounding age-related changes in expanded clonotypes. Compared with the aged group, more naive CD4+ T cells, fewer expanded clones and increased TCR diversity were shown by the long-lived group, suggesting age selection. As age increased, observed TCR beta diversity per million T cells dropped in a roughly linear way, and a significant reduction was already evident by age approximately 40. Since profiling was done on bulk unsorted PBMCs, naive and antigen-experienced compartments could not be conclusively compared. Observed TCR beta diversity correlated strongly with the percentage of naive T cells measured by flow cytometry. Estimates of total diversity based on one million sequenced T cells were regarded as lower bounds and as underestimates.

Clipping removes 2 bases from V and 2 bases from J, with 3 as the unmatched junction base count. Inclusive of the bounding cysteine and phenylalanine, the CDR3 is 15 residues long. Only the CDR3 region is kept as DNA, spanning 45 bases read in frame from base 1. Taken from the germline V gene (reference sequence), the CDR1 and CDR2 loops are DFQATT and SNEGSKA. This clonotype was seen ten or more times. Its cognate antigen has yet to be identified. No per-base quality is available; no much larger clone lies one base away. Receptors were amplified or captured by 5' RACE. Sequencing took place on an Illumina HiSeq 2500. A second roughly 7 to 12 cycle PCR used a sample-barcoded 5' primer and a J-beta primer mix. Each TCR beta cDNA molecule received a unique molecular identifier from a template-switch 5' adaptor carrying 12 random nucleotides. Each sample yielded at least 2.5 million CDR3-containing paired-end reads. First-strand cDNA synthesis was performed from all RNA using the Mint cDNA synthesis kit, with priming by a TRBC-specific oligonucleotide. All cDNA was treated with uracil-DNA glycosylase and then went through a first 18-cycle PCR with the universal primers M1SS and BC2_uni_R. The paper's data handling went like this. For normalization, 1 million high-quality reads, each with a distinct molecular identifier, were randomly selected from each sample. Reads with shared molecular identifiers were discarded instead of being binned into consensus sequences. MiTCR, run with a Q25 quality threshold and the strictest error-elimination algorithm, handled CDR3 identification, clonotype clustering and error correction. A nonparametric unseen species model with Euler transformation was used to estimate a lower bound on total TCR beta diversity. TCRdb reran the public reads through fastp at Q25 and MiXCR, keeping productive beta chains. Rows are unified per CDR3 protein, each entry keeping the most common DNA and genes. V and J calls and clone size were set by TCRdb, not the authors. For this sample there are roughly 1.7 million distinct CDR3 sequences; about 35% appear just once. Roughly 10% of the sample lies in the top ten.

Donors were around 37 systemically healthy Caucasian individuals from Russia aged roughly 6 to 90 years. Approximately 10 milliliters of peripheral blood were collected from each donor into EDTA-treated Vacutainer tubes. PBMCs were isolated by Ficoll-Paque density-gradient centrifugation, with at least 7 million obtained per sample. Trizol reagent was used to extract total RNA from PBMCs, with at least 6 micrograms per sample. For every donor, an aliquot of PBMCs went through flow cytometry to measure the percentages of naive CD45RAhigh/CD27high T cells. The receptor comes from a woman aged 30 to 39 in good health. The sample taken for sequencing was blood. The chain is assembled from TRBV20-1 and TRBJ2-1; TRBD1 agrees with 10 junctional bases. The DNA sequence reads TGCAGTGCTAGAAGAGGGACAGGGGCCTACAATGAGCAGTTCTTC. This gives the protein CSARRGTGAYNEQFF.